Each of the 21 T cell receptor beta chains below was sequenced from the same sample in a study of Graves' ophthalmopathy and Graves' hyperthyroidism. The authors amplified TCR beta CDR3 regions, and they did so from RNA transcripts for repertoire sequencing. HTBI primers served in a first-round RT-PCR, which a second-round multiplex PCR followed. MiXCR, run by TCRdb on the multiplex PCR reads, gives a single entry per CDR3 protein. The table shows hundreds of thousands of distinct CDR3 sequences, with 22% occurring only once. The sample consisted of peripheral blood. The origin of the receptors is a woman younger than 30 with stable Graves' hyperthyroidism. Some clones in this sample may be carry-over from other donors' samples.

This clonotype has ten or more counts. This chain uses TRBV29-1 with TRBJ2-2, with D perhaps matching TRBD2 (5 bases). The germline V and J ends were trimmed by 2 bases and 0 bases, with 13 bases remaining between them. CDR3 length equals 16 residues. Germline V gene sequence: CDR1 SQVTM, CDR2 ANQGSEA. CDR3 in DNA: TGCAGCGTTGAACGGCGGGTTGGGCCGAACACCGGGGAGCTGTTTTTT. Amino acids: CSVERRVGPNTGELFF.

This chain connects TRBV18 to TRBJ1-1; TRBD1 aligns across 8 bases. Germline CDR1 reads KGHSH; CDR2 reads LQKENI. After removal of 4 bases from V and 6 bases from J, the junction contained 7 bases not matched to a gene. The CDR3 sequence is 14 residues long. The CDR3 nucleotides are TGTGCCAGCTCACAGGACAGGGTATACTCTGAAGCTTTCTTT. Its protein is CASSQDRVYSEAFF.

This clonotype has at least ten counts. The rearrangement links TRBV2 to TRBJ1-3; D is unclear. The CDR3 totals 16 residues. CDR1 SNHLY and CDR2 FYNNEI come from the germline V gene. The V end lost 7 bases, the J end lost 4 bases, and 20 bases lay between the germline ends. CDR3 protein: CASIRPSRQVGNTIYF. The CDR3 nucleotides are TGTGCCAGCATCCGACCTTCCCGGCAGGTCGGAAACACCATATATTTT. The variable domain in full, completed from reference TRBV2 and TRBJ1-3, reads EPEVTQTPSHQVTQMGQEVILRCVPISNHLYFYWYRQILGQKVEFLVSFYNNEISEKSEIFDDQFSVERPDGSNFTLKIRSTKLEDSAMYFCASIRPSRQVGNTIYFGEGSWLTVV.

This chain uses TRBV7-9 with TRBJ1-5; 9 bases fit TRBD1. Germline V lookup: CDR1 SEHNR, CDR2 FQNEAQ (reference sequence). This CDR3 spans 14 amino acids. V shed 5 bases and J 9 bases; nucleotides not matched to a gene: 8. The CDR3 DNA follows: TGTGCCAGCAGCGCAGGGACAGGGCCTCTGCCCCAGCATTTT. Its protein product is CASSAGTGPLPQHF.

This clonotype appeared many times. The chain is built from TRBV12-3 or TRBV12-4 and TRBJ2-2; TRBD2 matches 8 bases. The CDR3 is 16 residues long. Trimming at V came to 6 bases and at J to 0 bases, leaving 6 bases not matched to a gene. The CDR3 sequence: CASSWAAGANTGELFF. The CDR3 DNA reads TGTGCCAGCAGCTGGGCAGCGGGGGCGAACACCGGGGAGCTGTTTTTT.

The chain links TRBV5-1 to TRBJ1-1; perhaps TRBD1 as D (5 bases). The CDR3 has 14 amino acids. V was shortened by 0 bases and J by 2 bases, with 8 bases between the two germline ends. In germline, CDR1 is SGHRS, CDR2 YFSETQ. CDR3 sequence reads: CASSLEGSNTEAFF. The DNA for the CDR3 is TGCGCCAGCAGCTTGGAGGGGAGTAACACTGAAGCTTTCTTT.

This clonotype has at least ten counts. The chain has TRBV7-2 and TRBJ2-3, with 9 bases that match TRBD2. V gave up 1 base and J gave up 2 bases; unmatched junction bases: 7. Germline V CDR1 and CDR2: SGHTA, FQGNSA. The CDR3 contains 17 residues. CDR3 in DNA: TGTGCCAGCAGCTTAGGGCTGACTAGCGGCATCACAGATACGCAGTATTTT. Its protein is CASSLGLTSGITDTQYF.

In its sample, this clonotype was seen many times. The chain joins TRBV13 to TRBJ2-7; 10 bases map to TRBD2. V dropped 2 bases and J dropped 1; count of bases not matched to a gene: 5. The germline V gene encodes CDR1 PRHDT and CDR2 FYEKMQ (reference sequence). The length of the CDR3 is 16 residues. The CDR3 nucleotides read TGTGCCAGCAGCTTACTAGCGGGGGTAGGGTCCTACGAGCAGTACTTC. Translating gives CASSLLAGVGSYEQYF.

This clonotype was detected many times. The J gene is TRBJ1-3, the V gene TRBV9, with D unclear. Germline loops: CDR1 SGDLS, CDR2 YYNGEE. V gave up 0 bases and J gave up 0 bases, with 4 bases separating them. The CDR3 sequence is 14 residues long. The CDR3 DNA is TGTGCCAGCAGCGTAGGAGACTCTGGAAACACCATATATTTT. It encodes CASSVGDSGNTIYF.

With regard to this clonotype: A read error may be the cause here, since a much bigger clone is one base away. V gene TRBV7-8 combines with J gene TRBJ1-1; no clear D. This CDR3 comprises 14 residues. Germline CDR1 is SGHVS and CDR2 is FQNEAQ. As DNA, the CDR3 is TGTGCCAGCAGCAGCGAAAACTACGCCACTGAAGCTTGCTTT. It codes for CASSSENYATEACF.

In this sample, this clonotype turned up many times. This chain joins TRBV6-1 and TRBJ1-2, with 10 bases matching TRBD1. V dropped 2 bases and J dropped 8; count of bases not matched to a gene: 14. The CDR3 totals 17 residues. Per the germline V gene, CDR1 is MNHNS and CDR2 is SASEGT. The CDR3 sequence is CASSESAPGQGLRGYTF. CDR3 bases: TGTGCCAGCAGTGAATCGGCCCCGGGACAGGGGTTGCGGGGCTACACCTTC.

In its sample, this clonotype was seen a few times. The chain couples TRBV5-1 to TRBJ2-7, with D hard to call. CDR3 length equals 14 residues. Germline V gene data show CDR1 as SGHRS and CDR2 as YFSETQ. Trimming stripped 1 base from V and 3 bases from J, with 11 bases between. The CDR3 nucleotides are TGCGCCAGCAGCTTGTCTTTAGATTTCTACGAGCAGTACTTC. Translated: CASSLSLDFYEQYF.

The chain is built from TRBV6-2 or TRBV6-3 and TRBJ2-2; D remains ambiguous. V gave up 6 bases and J gave up 0 bases, with 14 bases separating them. This CDR3 is 16 amino acids long. Germline-derived CDR1 and CDR2 are MNHEY and SVGEGT. CDR3 nucleotide sequence: TGTGCCAGCAGGGATACTACACTCGCGAACACCGGGGAGCTGTTTTTT. It encodes CASRDTTLANTGELFF.

This clonotype was counted a single time. A read error may be the cause here, since a much bigger clone is one base away. The final CDR3 position lacks the conserved phenylalanine or tryptophan, pointing to a likely read error. The rearrangement joins TRBV6-5 to TRBJ1-1; D is undetermined. The germline V gene has CDR1 MNHEY and CDR2 SVGAGI. Trimming stripped 0 bases from V and 5 bases from J, with 13 bases between. This CDR3 contains 15 residues. The CDR3, as DNA: TGTGCCAGCAGTTACTCTAATTGGCAGTCAACTGAAGCTTTCTAT. Residues: CASSYSNWQSTEAFY.

This clonotype occurred a few times. The V gene is TRBV18, the J gene TRBJ1-2, with D tentatively TRBD1 (6 bases). The CDR3 has 16 amino acids. V was cut by 1 base and J by 6 bases, with 18 bases left in between. Germline assignment: CDR1 KGHSH and CDR2 LQKENI. CDR3 nucleotide sequence: TGTGCCAGCTCACCACGGGGATTACAGGGAAGGGATGGCTACACCTTC. Its protein is CASSPRGLQGRDGYTF.

This clonotype has a count of ten or more. This rearrangement joins TRBV29-1 to TRBJ2-7, with 9 positions matching TRBD2. Germline V gives CDR1 SQVTM, CDR2 ANQGSEA. This CDR3 is 15 amino acids long. Trimming removed 6 bases from V and 0 bases from J; junction bases left unmatched: 9. The DNA of the CDR3 is TGCAGCGTCAACCCGACTAGCGGTAGCTCCTACGAGCAGTACTTC. This codes for CSVNPTSGSSYEQYF.

This chain joins TRBV10-3 and TRBJ1-1; 11 nucleotides agree with TRBD1. CDR1 and CDR2 (germline): ENHRY, SYGVKD. The CDR3 length is 17 residues. The J segment lost 6 bases and the V segment lost 6 bases, leaving 15 bases of the junction unmatched. This chain's CDR3 is CAISQGQGARGPPEAFF. Here the CDR3 DNA reads TGTGCCATCAGCCAAGGACAGGGGGCTCGGGGCCCACCTGAAGCTTTCTTT.

This clonotype was seen ten or more times. The chain employs TRBV6-1 and TRBJ1-1, with TRBD1 as a possible D gene (5 bases). The CDR3 extends over 14 amino acids. The V and J ends lost 4 bases and 6 bases respectively, with 15 bases between them. Looked up from germline, CDR1 is MNHNS and CDR2 is SASEGT. The CDR3 protein is CASSVGPQGAEAFF. Written as DNA, the CDR3 is TGTGCCAGCAGTGTGGGCCCCCAGGGCGCTGAAGCTTTCTTT.

Note on this clonotype: A read error may produce the germline difference seen at one junction end. The chain couples TRBV4-1 to TRBJ2-2, with TRBD2 as a possible D gene (6 bases). The CDR3 runs to 15 residues. Germline CDR1 is MGHRA and CDR2 is YSYEKL. CDR3 DNA: TGCGCCAGCAGCCGCCTAGCGTCGGGTACCGGGGAGCTGTTGTTT. Translating it yields CASSRLASGTGELLF.

There are a few counts of this clonotype. The chain employs TRBV3-1 and TRBJ1-5; no firm D call. Germline V lookup: CDR1 LGHDT, CDR2 YNNKEL (reference sequence). This CDR3 is built from 15 residues. Trimming left V 2 bases short and J 10 bases short, with 18 bases between. CDR3 protein: CASSQSPPGSVPQHF. The DNA of the CDR3 is TGTGCCAGCAGCCAATCACCTCCAGGCTCCGTACCCCAGCATTTT. The complete variable domain, with remaining parts taken from reference TRBV3-1 and TRBJ1-5, reads DTAVSQTPKYLVTQMGNDKSIKCEQNLGHDTMYWYKQDSKKFLKIMFSYNNKELIINETVPNRFSPKSPDKAHLNLHINSLELGDSAVYFCASSQSPPGSVPQHFGDGTRLSIL.

This clonotype showed up many times. This probably arose from a read error, given a far larger clone one base away. V gene TRBV9 combines with J gene TRBJ2-7, with a possible D match to TRBD1 (6 bases). CDR3 length: 12 amino acids. Germline V lookup: CDR1 SGDLS, CDR2 YYNGEE. V was trimmed by 3 bases and J by 3 bases, leaving 7 bases between them. The CDR3 loop reads CASSGQDYEQYF. CDR3 in DNA: TGTGCCAGCAGCGGACAGGACTACGAGCAGTACTTC.